Following are 24 T cell receptor beta chains from one sample sequenced in a study of response to subunit inactivated influenza vaccine. Using its own MiXCR run on the RT-PCR reads, TCRdb lists one record per CDR3 protein. The table lists 650,000 to 800,000 distinct CDR3 sequences, 14% of them singletons. The specimen was PBMCs from blood, collected approximately 15 days before vaccination. Source of these receptors: a middle-aged man who received an inactivated influenza vaccine.

This clonotype was picked up a small number of times. V usage is TRBV20-1 and J usage is TRBJ2-3; 9 nucleotides agree with TRBD1. Germline CDR1 and CDR2: DFQATT and SNEGSKA (reference sequence). J gave up 5 bases and V 6 bases, and 9 bases lay outside the gene matches. This CDR3 region has 14 residues. The CDR3 DNA reads TGCAGTGCGCCCGGGACAGGGAGTAAAGATACGCAGTATTTT. It codes for CSAPGTGSKDTQYF.

This clonotype was observed at least ten times. This chain uses TRBV5-1 with TRBJ2-7, with 7 bases identical to TRBD2. Unmatched junction bases numbered 9, after V lost 1 base and J lost 2 bases. Germline CDR1 SGHRS, CDR2 YFSETQ. The CDR3 runs to 16 residues. CDR3 in amino acids: CASSLHGEGLPYEQYF. In DNA form, the CDR3 reads TGCGCCAGCAGCTTGCATGGGGAGGGCCTCCCCTACGAGCAGTACTTC.

This clonotype occurred many times. V usage is TRBV15 and J usage is TRBJ1-2; 7 bases line up with TRBD1. V lost 1 base, J lost 0 bases, and 2 bases stayed unmatched. The CDR3 length is 15 residues. Germline V CDR1 and CDR2: LNHNV, YYDKDF (reference sequence). As DNA, the CDR3 is TGTGCCACCAGCAGAGGGGGACAGCCTAACTATGGCTACACCTTC. This sequence encodes CATSRGGQPNYGYTF.

Only a few counts were recorded for this clonotype. The chain has TRBV20-1 and TRBJ2-1, with 11 bases fitting TRBD1. The CDR3 runs to 14 residues. Germline V gene lookup returns CDR1 DFQATT and CDR2 SNEGSKA (reference sequence). The junction had 5 bases not matched to a gene; V was cut back by 5 bases and J by 5 bases. The CDR3 reads CSAEDRGPHNEQFF. CDR3 DNA: TGCAGTGCTGAGGACAGGGGGCCCCACAATGAGCAGTTCTTC.

V is TRBV5-1 and J is TRBJ2-2; D gene unclear. Trimming left V 1 base short and J 8 bases short, with 12 bases between. The CDR3 length is 14 residues. CDR1 and CDR2 (germline): SGHRS, YFSETQ. The CDR3 DNA is TGCGCCAGCAGCTTGAACAACCCTCCAGGGGAGCTGTTTTTT. Encoded protein: CASSLNNPPGELFF.

This clonotype has a handful of counts. V is TRBV5-1 and J is TRBJ1-4; unclear D gene. Trimming cost V 4 bases and J 1 base, with 11 bases left between them. The CDR3 runs 15 residues. Germline V gene data show CDR1 as SGHRS and CDR2 as YFSETQ. The CDR3 loop reads CASSADTETNEKLFF. CDR3 DNA sequence: TGCGCCAGCAGCGCCGACACGGAAACTAATGAAAAACTGTTTTTT.

This clonotype showed up many times. The rearrangement links TRBV4-2 to TRBJ2-5; D is unclear. The CDR3 has 14 amino acids. From germline, CDR1 is LGHNA and CDR2 YNFKEQ. Trimming removed 1 base at V and 2 bases at J, with 8 bases between. CDR3 loop: CASSQVSRQETQYF. CDR3 nucleotides: TGTGCCAGCAGCCAAGTATCCCGGCAAGAGACCCAGTACTTC.

This clonotype has at least ten counts. The chain uses TRBV4-2 and TRBJ1-4; D is undetermined. Trimming removed 4 bases at V and 6 bases at J, with 9 bases between. In germline, CDR1 is LGHNA, CDR2 YNFKEQ. The CDR3 is made up of 13 amino acids. CDR3 DNA sequence: TGTGCCAGCAGCCGGGCGGTGGATGAAAAACTGTTTTTT. This encodes CASSRAVDEKLFF.

The sample holds a few counts of this clonotype. The genes are TRBV4-1 and TRBJ2-1; D unclear. Germline V gene lookup returns CDR1 MGHRA and CDR2 YSYEKL. V was clipped by 1 base and J by 1 base, with 11 bases between them. CDR3 length equals 16 residues. CDR3 amino acids: CASSQGFSLSYNEQFF. CDR3 bases: TGCGCCAGCAGCCAAGGGTTTTCCTTATCCTACAATGAGCAGTTCTTC.

The genes are TRBV6-2 or TRBV6-3 and TRBJ2-1; TRBD2 is a possible D gene (5 bases). CDR1 and CDR2 from the germline V gene are MNHEY and SVGEGT. This CDR3 is built from 14 residues. V was clipped by 5 bases and J by 4 bases, with 12 bases between them. CDR3 bases: TGTGCCAGCAGTCGGACTCCGGTATACAATGAGCAGTTCTTC. Translating it yields CASSRTPVYNEQFF.

Ten or more counts support this clonotype. The chain carries TRBV29-1 and TRBJ2-1; D uncertain. The CDR3 length is 12 residues. V was trimmed by 1 base and J by 9 bases, leaving 10 bases between them. Germline V gene lookup returns CDR1 SQVTM and CDR2 ANQGSEA. The CDR3 sequence: CSVEGRMGEQFF. DNA for the CDR3: TGCAGCGTTGAAGGGCGGATGGGTGAGCAGTTCTTC.

This CDR3 is CAHRGTMNTEAFF. The CDR3 coding sequence is TGTGCCCATAGAGGGACCATGAACACTGAAGCTTTCTTT. The J gene is TRBJ1-1, the V gene TRBV10-3; D may be TRBD1 (5 bases). Trimming shortened V by 11 bases and J by 0 bases, and 13 bases separated the two germline ends. Germline CDR1 reads ENHRY; CDR2 reads SYGVKD. The CDR3 covers 13 residues.

The sample holds a few counts of this clonotype. The rearrangement uses TRBV28 and TRBJ2-7; D not certain. The germline CDR1 and CDR2 sequences are MDHEN and SYDVKM. V was shortened by 3 bases and J by 2 bases, with 17 bases between the two germline ends. The CDR3 has 16 residues. The CDR3 protein is CASSFFSAGGTYEQYF. The CDR3 DNA reads TGTGCCAGCAGTTTTTTTTCGGCAGGTGGAACCTACGAGCAGTACTTC.

This clonotype was seen only a few times. The J gene is TRBJ2-7, the V gene TRBV6-1, with TRBD1 as a possible D gene (6 bases). V was cut by 6 bases and J by 0 bases, with 15 bases left in between. The CDR3 length is 15 residues. CDR1 MNHNS and CDR2 SASEGT come from the germline V gene. The CDR3 region has the DNA TGTGCCAGCAGGAGAGGACAGTCGGCCTCCTACGAGCAGTACTTC. As protein: CASRRGQSASYEQYF.

V usage is TRBV9 and J usage is TRBJ2-1; D not resolved. Germline V gene data show CDR1 as SGDLS and CDR2 as YYNGEE. The CDR3 has 12 residues. Trimming took 4 bases from V and 9 from J, leaving 11 bases between them. CDR3 in DNA: TGTGCCAGCAGCCACCAGGTCAGTGAGCAGTTCTTC. Its protein is CASSHQVSEQFF.

This clonotype has just a few counts. The chain recombines TRBV5-1 with TRBJ2-1; 9 bases are a match to TRBD2. The CDR3 totals 16 residues. V shed 2 bases, J shed 1 base, and the junction held 4 bases outside the gene matches. CDR1 and CDR2 from the germline V gene are SGHRS and YFSETQ. DNA of the CDR3: TGCGCCAGCAGCTTCAGCGGGAGGCTGTCCTACAATGAGCAGTTCTTC. It is translated as CASSFSGRLSYNEQFF. The full variable domain, in which reference TRBV5-1 and TRBJ2-1 provide the parts outside the CDR3, is KAGVTQTPRYLIKTRGQQVTLSCSPISGHRSVSWYQQTPGQGLQFLFEYFSETQRNKGNFPGRFSGRQFSNSRSEMNVSTLELGDSALYLCASSFSGRLSYNEQFFGPGTRLTVL.

At least ten counts were recorded for this clonotype. The V gene is TRBV20-1, the J gene TRBJ2-3; TRBD2 matches at 12 bases. Germline V CDR1 and CDR2: DFQATT, SNEGSKA (reference sequence). The CDR3 length is 17 residues. The V and J ends lost 2 bases and 4 bases, in that order; junction bases with no gene match: 10. The CDR3 region has the DNA TGCAGTGCTAGAAGACTAGCGGGAGATGGGGTCGCAGATACGCAGTATTTT. Its translation is CSARRLAGDGVADTQYF.

CDR3 loop: CSAAGTSGRAYEQFF. The CDR3 DNA is TGCAGTGCTGCCGGGACTAGCGGGAGGGCCTATGAGCAGTTCTTC. The chain carries TRBV20-1 and TRBJ2-1, with 16 bases identical to TRBD2. CDR1 DFQATT and CDR2 SNEGSKA come from the germline V gene (reference sequence). CDR3 length equals 15 residues. Unmatched junction bases numbered 6, after V lost 5 bases and J lost 8 bases.

The chain couples TRBV20-1 to TRBJ2-3, with TRBD2 matching 10 bases. CDR1 is DFQATT and CDR2 is SNEGSKA in the germline V gene (reference sequence). This CDR3 region has 18 residues. J lost 3 bases, V lost 0 bases, and 12 bases had no gene match. In DNA, the CDR3 is TGCAGTGCTAGAGATTTGCTAGCGGGGGAATCTAGGACAGATACGCAGTATTTT. Translating gives CSARDLLAGESRTDTQYF.

This clonotype appeared many times. This chain links TRBV6-2 or TRBV6-3 with TRBJ2-5, with 8 bases lining up with TRBD2. The J segment lost 4 bases and the V segment lost 5 bases, leaving 0 bases of the junction unmatched. CDR3 size: 12 residues. Germline-derived CDR1 and CDR2 are MNHEY and SVGEGT. The chain's CDR3 is CASSSGRETQYF. For the CDR3, the DNA is TGTGCCAGCAGTAGCGGGAGAGAGACCCAGTACTTC.

The CDR3 nucleotides are TGTGCCAGTAGTATCGGGACCAACTCTGGAAACACCATATATTTT. This codes for CASSIGTNSGNTIYF. The chain is built from TRBV19 and TRBJ1-3; the D gene is possibly TRBD1 (5 bases). Looked up from germline, CDR1 is LNHDA and CDR2 is SQIVND (reference sequence). The germline V and J ends were trimmed by 3 bases and 0 bases, with 9 bases remaining between them. CDR3 length: 15 residues.

On this clonotype: One end of the junction is discordant with germline, which a read error may explain. The V call is TRBV12-3 or TRBV12-4, the J call TRBJ2-4; D is perhaps TRBD1 (7 bases). This CDR3 comprises 15 residues. CDR3 in DNA: TGTGCCAGCAGTATAGCGGATTACAGGGGAAACATTCAGTACTTC. It encodes CASSIADYRGNIQYF.

V and J are TRBV4-3 and TRBJ2-3, with 7 bases that match TRBD2. The CDR3 covers 15 residues. V gave up 0 bases and J gave up 4 bases; unmatched junction bases: 4. Germline CDR1 reads LGHNA; CDR2 reads YSLEER. CDR3 loop: CASSQDQLAADTQYF. CDR3 nucleotides: TGCGCCAGCAGCCAAGATCAGCTAGCGGCAGATACGCAGTATTTT.

The chain employs TRBV20-1 and TRBJ2-1, with TRBD1 identical over 9 bases. CDR3 length: 10 residues. Germline CDR1 is DFQATT and CDR2 is SNEGSKA (reference sequence). Trimming cost V 5 bases and J 13 bases; bases outside gene matches: 3. As DNA, the CDR3 is TGCAGTGCTTCGGGACAGGGCCAGTTCTTC. Residues: CSASGQGQFF.